This T cell receptor (beta chain) originates from a study of CD8 T cells in ankylosing spondylitis. Overall study findings and caveats: The authors found the disease-linked clones to be CD8+ and relatively rare in peripheral blood. As reported, disease-linked clones showed significant enrichment in matched ankylosing spondylitis synovial fluid. In ankylosing spondylitis blood, a motif of eight highly homologous TCR beta variants appeared characteristic.

V lost 4 bases and J 4 bases, leaving 14 bases between the germline ends. The CDR3 extends over 15 amino acids. Looked up from germline, CDR1 is LGHDT and CDR2 is YNNKEL (reference sequence). This clonotype was observed many times. No antigen is known for it. TCRdb reprocessed the 5' RACE reads with MiXCR, giving one entry per CDR3 protein. Here the sample spans 300,000 to 350,000 distinct CDR3 sequences, approximately 15% being singletons. The sequence was collected from a male donor with ankylosing spondylitis or in good health (not recorded which). The V call is TRBV3-1, the J call TRBJ2-1, with D possibly matching TRBD1 (7 bases). Sequencing was done on a sample of blood, either unsorted or a sorted T cell fraction (not recorded which). In DNA, the CDR3 is TGTGCCAGCAGCCTTCAGGGGGGACCGTACAATGAGCAGTTCTTC. This translates into CASSLQGGPYNEQFF.